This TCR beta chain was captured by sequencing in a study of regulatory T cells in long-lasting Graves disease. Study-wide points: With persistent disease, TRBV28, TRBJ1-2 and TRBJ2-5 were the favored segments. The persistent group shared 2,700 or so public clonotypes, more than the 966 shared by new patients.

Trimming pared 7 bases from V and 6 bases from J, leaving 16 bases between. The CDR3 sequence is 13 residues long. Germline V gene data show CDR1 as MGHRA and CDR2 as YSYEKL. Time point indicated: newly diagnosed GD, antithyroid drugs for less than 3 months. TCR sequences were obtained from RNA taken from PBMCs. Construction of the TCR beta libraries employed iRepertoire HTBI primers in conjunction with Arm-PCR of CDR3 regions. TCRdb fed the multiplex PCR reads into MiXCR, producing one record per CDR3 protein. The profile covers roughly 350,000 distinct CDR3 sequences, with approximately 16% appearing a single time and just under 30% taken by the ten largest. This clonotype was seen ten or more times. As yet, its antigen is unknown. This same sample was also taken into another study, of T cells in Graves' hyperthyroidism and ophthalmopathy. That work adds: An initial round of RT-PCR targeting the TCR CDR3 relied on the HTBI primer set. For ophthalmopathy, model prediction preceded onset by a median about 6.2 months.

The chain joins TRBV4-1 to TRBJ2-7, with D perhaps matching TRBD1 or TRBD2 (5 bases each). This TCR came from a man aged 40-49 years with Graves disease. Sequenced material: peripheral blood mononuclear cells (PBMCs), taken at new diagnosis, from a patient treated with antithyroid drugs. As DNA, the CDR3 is TGCGCCAGCACAGACTCAGGGAGCCGCGAGCAGTACTTC. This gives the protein CASTDSGSREQYF.